These T cell receptor beta chains were read from a single sample in a study of blood T cells in healthy people across ages. In TCRdb, the 5' RACE reads were re-called with MiXCR into one record per CDR3 protein. The data show about 1.4 million distinct CDR3 sequences, 59% seen once. The material sequenced was blood. The receptors come from a man between 18 and 35 years old in good health. Each CDR3 is given with its conserved first and last residue. A D gene is named only where the DNA matches it firmly. Only some rows state a clone size, as once, few, many or a class for expanded clones.

>-|TRBV4-2|TRBD2|16|TRBJ2-7
CASSRTSGSGAYEQYF
TGTGCCAGCAGCCGGACTAGCGGGAGTGGGGCCTACGAGCAGTACTTC
>-|TRBV4-1|-|14|TRBJ2-7
CASSQLGQRLEQYF
TGCGCCAGCAGCCAATTGGGACAAAGACTCGAGCAGTACTTC
>-|TRBV28|-|17|TRBJ1-6
CASSLLVGAGQNSPLHF
TGTGCCAGCAGTTTATTGGTAGGGGCAGGACAAAATTCACCCCTCCACTTT
>-|TRBV5-6|-|15|TRBJ2-5
CASSLTGQVEETQYF
TGTGCCAGCAGCTTGACGGGGCAGGTGGAAGAGACCCAGTACTTC
>few|TRBV20-1|-|13|TRBJ2-7
CSATGEGGHEQYF
TGCAGTGCTACGGGGGAGGGGGGCCACGAGCAGTACTTC
>few|TRBV27|-|12|TRBJ1-2
CASSNGNYGYTF
TGTGCCAGCAGCAACGGGAACTATGGCTACACCTTC
>-|TRBV28|TRBD1|15|TRBJ2-7
CASRDGQDVYYEQYF
TGTGCCAGCAGGGATGGACAGGACGTTTACTACGAGCAGTACTTC
>-|TRBV6-5|-|16|TRBJ2-1
CASSYLSQMRYNEQFF
TGTGCCAGCAGTTACTTGTCGCAGATGAGATACAATGAGCAGTTCTTC
>-|TRBV28|-|14|TRBJ1-5
CASSLRGPGQPQHF
TGTGCCAGCAGTCTGCGGGGGCCTGGGCAGCCCCAGCATTTT
>-|TRBV24-1|TRBD1|16|TRBJ2-5
CATSAPNRGRGETQYF
TGTGCCACCAGTGCCCCCAACAGGGGGCGCGGAGAGACCCAGTACTTC
>-|TRBV9|TRBD2|13|TRBJ2-1
CASSVGGRDEQFF
TGTGCCAGCAGCGTAGGGGGGAGGGATGAGCAGTTCTTC
>-|TRBV6-5|TRBD2|17|TRBJ2-4
CASSSRLAGLAKNIQYF
TGTGCCAGCAGTTCCCGACTAGCGGGGCTAGCCAAAAACATTCAGTACTTC
>-|TRBV3-1|-|14|TRBJ2-5
CASSQENRVKTQYF
TGTGCCAGCAGCCAAGAAAACAGGGTAAAGACCCAGTACTTC
>-|TRBV12-3/TRBV12-4|-|16|TRBJ2-7
CASSFFPWNSSYEQYF
TGTGCCAGCAGTTTTTTCCCTTGGAATAGCTCCTACGAGCAGTACTTC
>once|TRBV5-1|-|13|TRBJ1-1
CASRVKGSAEAFF
TGCGCCAGCAGAGTGAAGGGTTCGGCTGAAGCTTTCTTT
>-|TRBV20-1|-|13|TRBJ1-6
CSGTLQGRSPLHF
TGCAGTGGGACTTTACAGGGAAGGTCACCCCTCCACTTT
>-|TRBV10-3|TRBD1|15|TRBJ2-3
CAISSGTGITDTQYF
TGTGCCATCAGCTCCGGGACAGGGATCACAGATACGCAGTATTTT
>-|TRBV27|TRBD1|17|TRBJ2-1
CASSLWGTGTQYNEQFF
TGTGCCAGCAGTTTGTGGGGGACAGGGACTCAATACAATGAGCAGTTCTTC
>-|TRBV7-2|-|15|TRBJ2-1
CASSSNPLEYNEQFF
TGTGCCAGCAGCTCTAACCCCCTGGAGTACAATGAGCAGTTCTTC
>-|TRBV20-1|-|13|TRBJ1-2
CSAQGGPLYGYTF
TGCAGTGCCCAAGGGGGACCGCTCTATGGCTACACCTTC
>-|TRBV29-1|TRBD1|15|TRBJ1-1
CSVVPRGRGNTEAFF
TGCAGCGTTGTCCCGAGGGGGCGAGGGAACACTGAAGCTTTCTTT
>once|TRBV6-2/TRBV6-3|-|11|TRBJ1-1
CASSYSSKAFF
TGTGCCAGCAGTTACTCCTCGAAAGCTTTCTTT
>-|TRBV2|-|11|TRBJ1-4
CASMRLGKLFF
TGTGCCAGCATGCGCCTAGGAAAACTGTTTTTT
>-|TRBV27|-|15|TRBJ2-7
CASSSDSHLAYEQYF
TGTGCCAGCAGTTCCGACAGTCACCTTGCCTACGAGCAGTACTTC
>once|TRBV9|TRBD2|19|TRBJ2-5
CASSSPRTSGGARGETQYF
TGTGCCAGCAGCAGTCCCCGGACTAGCGGGGGGGCCAGGGGAGAGACCCAGTACTTC
>-|TRBV4-2|-|16|TRBJ2-7
CASSQDFTGSSYEQYF
TGTGCCAGCAGCCAAGATTTTACAGGGAGCTCCTACGAGCAGTACTTC
>-|TRBV7-2|-|16|TRBJ1-4
CASSLAHWSPEGKLFF
TGTGCCAGCAGCTTGGCCCATTGGAGCCCCGAGGGAAAACTGTTTTTT
>-|TRBV20-1|TRBD1|17|TRBJ2-3
CSARDLYRGTVGDTQYF
TGCAGTGCTAGAGATCTCTACAGGGGGACTGTTGGAGATACGCAGTATTTT
>-|TRBV5-1|-|17|TRBJ2-7
CASSYAHPADSLYEQYF
TGCGCCAGCAGCTATGCCCATCCAGCGGACAGTCTCTACGAGCAGTACTTC